These 5 T cell receptor beta chains were all obtained from the same sample, sequenced in a study of blood T cells in healthy people across ages. Sample-barcoded 5' priming and a J-beta primer mix drove a second PCR of about 7 to 11 cycles. TCRdb passed the 5' RACE reads through MiXCR, listing each CDR3 protein once. Among about 1.4 million distinct CDR3 sequences listed, approximately 59% were seen once. The sequenced sample was blood. The receptors come from a man aged 18 to 30 in good health.

The chain employs TRBV12-3 or TRBV12-4 and TRBJ2-7, with D maybe TRBD1 (6 bases). The germline V and J ends were trimmed by 4 bases and 4 bases, with 17 bases remaining between them. The CDR3 totals 15 residues. CDR3 bases: TGTGCCAGCAGTTCCCACAGGGTCCTATCATACGAGCAGTACTTC. It specifies CASSSHRVLSYEQYF.

The V gene is TRBV27, the J gene TRBJ2-5, with 9 bases that match TRBD1. Germline loops: CDR1 MNHEY, CDR2 SMNVEV (reference sequence). This CDR3 has 16 residues. Trimming at V came to 6 bases and at J to 5 bases, leaving 13 bases not matched to a gene. CDR3 in amino acids: CASSQIQGAVRETQYF. Written as DNA, the CDR3 is TGTGCCAGCAGCCAAATACAGGGGGCGGTGAGGGAGACCCAGTACTTC.

The gene calls are TRBV5-6 and TRBJ2-3; 9 bases agree with TRBD1. The CDR3 consists of 15 residues. Looked up from germline, CDR1 is SGHDT and CDR2 is YYEEEE. Trimming removed 4 bases from V and 4 bases from J; junction bases left unmatched: 7. CDR3 loop: CASSGPGTGSDTQYF. CDR3 in DNA: TGTGCCAGCAGCGGCCCCGGGACAGGGTCAGATACGCAGTATTTT.

The chain recombines TRBV6-6 with TRBJ2-2; perhaps TRBD1 as D (7 bases). The CDR3 totals 15 residues. Germline V CDR1 and CDR2: MNHNY, SVGAGI (reference sequence). The V gene lost 2 bases and the J gene lost 8 bases, with 15 bases spanning the gap. In DNA, the CDR3 is TGTGCCAGCAGTTACCGTGGAGGGGGCAGTGGGGAGCTGTTTTTT. Its protein is CASSYRGGGSGELFF.

The V call is TRBV15, the J call TRBJ2-1, with TRBD2 matching over 12 bases. The CDR3 has 15 amino acids. Germline V gene data show CDR1 as LNHNV and CDR2 as YYDKDF (reference sequence). The trim removed 6 bases at V and 8 bases at J, leaving 8 bases unmatched. CDR3 in amino acids: CATRPTSGRLDEQFF. The CDR3 DNA is TGTGCCACCAGGCCGACTAGCGGGAGACTGGATGAGCAGTTCTTC. Full variable domain (outside the CDR3, taken from reference TRBV15 and TRBJ2-1): DAMVIQNPRYQVTQFGKPVTLSCSQTLNHNVMYWYQQKSSQAPKLLFHYYDKDFNNEADTPDNFQSRRPNTSFCFLDIRSPGLGDTAMYLCATRPTSGRLDEQFFGPGTRLTVL.